These T cell receptor beta chains were read from a single sample in a study of blood T cell repertoires in COVID-19. TCRdb keeps only in-frame clones here, not all; method: immunoSEQ multiplex PCR. The data contain about 250,000 clones, around nine tenths of them singletons. The sequencing sample was made of peripheral blood. Every receptor here comes from an older woman who had recovered from COVID-19. CDR3s include the opening cysteine and the closing phenylalanine or tryptophan. Fields, in order: D gene, clone size, V gene, J gene, CDR3 protein, CDR3 DNA. The D gene is left open where the match is weak. Expanded clones are given a class, and other clones once, few, many or no size at all.

.	.	TRBV27	TRBJ2-5	CASSLLGILGETQYF	TGTGCCAGCAGTTTACTCGGGATTCTTGGAGAGACCCAGTACTTC
TRBD2	.	TRBV7-3	TRBJ2-3	CASSKTSGVTDTQYF	TGTGCCAGCAGCAAAACTAGCGGGGTTACAGATACGCAGTATTTT
.	few	TRBV6-1	TRBJ1-6	CASSEFDSRNSPLHF	TGTGCCAGCAGTGAATTCGACAGCAGGAATTCACCCCTCCACTTT
TRBD1	.	TRBV29-1	TRBJ1-6	CSVERTGKDSPLHF	TGCAGCGTTGAACGGACAGGGAAGGATTCACCCCTCCACTTT
TRBD2	few	TRBV18	TRBJ2-5	CASSGSGGQQETQYF	TGTGCCAGCTCAGGCAGCGGGGGGCAACAAGAGACCCAGTACTTC
TRBD1	.	TRBV25-1	TRBJ2-5	CASSPGQGPGETQYF	TGTGCCAGCAGTCCCGGACAGGGGCCTGGGGAGACCCAGTACTTC
.	few	TRBV11-2	TRBJ1-5	CASSLGSNQPQHF	TGTGCCAGCAGCTTAGGCAGTAATCAGCCCCAGCATTTT
TRBD2	.	TRBV27	TRBJ2-5	CASSHGGAETQYF	TGTGCCAGCAGTCACGGGGGGGCTGAGACCCAGTACTTC
TRBD2	.	TRBV7-3	TRBJ2-1	CASSLASGGYNEQFF	TGTGCCAGCAGCTTGGCTAGCGGGGGGTACAATGAGCAGTTCTTC
.	.	TRBV5-1	TRBJ2-7	CASSAGDEQYF	TGCGCCAGCAGCGCCGGGGACGAGCAGTACTTC
.	.	TRBV2	TRBJ2-2	CASSVGPGDPGELFF	TGTGCCAGCAGTGTCGGTCCAGGGGATCCCGGGGAGCTGTTTTTT
TRBD2	once	TRBV6-2/TRBV6-3	TRBJ2-3	CASSYSTSGDFTDTQYF	TGTGCCAGCAGTTACTCGACTAGCGGGGATTTCACAGATACGCAGTATTTT
TRBD1	.	TRBV19	TRBJ2-5	CASSYRDRVKTQYF	TGTGCCAGTAGTTACCGGGACAGGGTGAAGACCCAGTACTTC
.	.	TRBV29-1	TRBJ2-7	CSVRSDLRSEQYF	TGCAGCGTCAGGTCGGACTTAAGATCCGAGCAGTACTTC
TRBD1	.	TRBV14	TRBJ1-4	CASSLDRGGNEKLFF	TGTGCCAGCAGCCTAGACAGGGGTGGTAATGAAAAACTGTTTTTT
TRBD2	.	TRBV5-1	TRBJ2-3	CASSRGGEGTDTQYF	TGCGCCAGCAGCCGCGGGGGGGAAGGCACAGATACGCAGTATTTT
TRBD1	.	TRBV10-3	TRBJ2-5	CAISLDRGPWETQYF	TGTGCCATCAGTTTGGACAGGGGTCCTTGGGAGACCCAGTACTTC
TRBD1	.	TRBV7-3	TRBJ2-1	CASSQLSTGGEQFF	TGTGCCAGCAGCCAACTTTCGACAGGGGGTGAGCAGTTCTTC
.	few	TRBV18	TRBJ1-4	CASSPTSTSYEKLFF	TGTGCCAGCTCCCCAACCTCGACATCTTATGAAAAACTGTTTTTT
TRBD2	.	TRBV9	TRBJ2-5	CASSPRGLAGGETQYF	TGTGCCAGCAGCCCACGGGGACTAGCGGGGGGAGAGACCCAGTACTTC
.	.	TRBV7-6	TRBJ2-2	CASSLAPGSGELFF	TGTGCCAGCAGCTTAGCGCCGGGTTCCGGGGAGCTGTTTTTT
.	many	TRBV18	TRBJ2-1	CASSPPELSYNEQFF	TGTGCCAGCTCACCACCTGAGCTCTCCTACAATGAGCAGTTCTTC
TRBD1	.	TRBV5-1	TRBJ1-1	CASSWTGAVGTEAFF	TGCGCCAGCAGCTGGACAGGGGCTGTCGGCACTGAAGCTTTCTTT
.	.	TRBV7-9	TRBJ2-7	CASSPSLRVYEQYF	TGTGCCAGCAGCCCCAGTCTCAGGGTCTACGAGCAGTACTTC
.	.	TRBV7-3	TRBJ2-1	CASSLKGAYNEQFF	TGTGCCAGCAGCTTAAAGGGGGCCTACAATGAGCAGTTCTTC
TRBD1	.	TRBV18	TRBJ1-5	CASSPLRTGNSNQPQHF	TGTGCCAGCTCGCCTCTCCGGACAGGGAATAGCAATCAGCCCCAGCATTTT
.	.	TRBV6-4	TRBJ1-6	CASRADNLYNSPLHF	TGTGCCAGCAGGGCAGACAACCTCTATAATTCACCCCTCCACTTT
.	.	TRBV7-9	TRBJ1-1	CASSLYMGYHTEAFF	TGTGCCAGCAGCTTGTATATGGGCTATCACACTGAAGCTTTCTTT
.	.	TRBV7-2	TRBJ2-2	CASSAKLGQGRVGELFF	TGTGCCAGCAGCGCCAAACTAGGTCAGGGGCGCGTCGGGGAGCTGTTTTTT
TRBD2	once	TRBV28	TRBJ2-1	CASSFASGGANEQFF	TGTGCCAGCAGTTTTGCTAGCGGGGGGGCCAATGAGCAGTTCTTC
.	.	TRBV24-1	TRBJ1-2	CATSDLHSYGYTF	TGTGCCACCAGTGATTTGCACAGCTATGGCTACACCTTC
.	.	TRBV9	TRBJ1-1	CASSVVGGAGAFF	TGTGCCAGCAGCGTAGTAGGGGGGGCTGGAGCTTTCTTT
TRBD1	medium-sized	TRBV27	TRBJ2-2	CASSFWTGGKTGELFF	TGTGCCAGCAGTTTCTGGACAGGGGGAAAAACCGGGGAGCTGTTTTTT
TRBD1	.	TRBV11-2	TRBJ2-7	CASSFGTGYYEQYF	TGTGCCAGCAGCTTTGGGACAGGGTACTACGAGCAGTACTTC
TRBD2	.	TRBV3-1/TRBV3-2	TRBJ2-1	CASLRGGAHEQFF	TGTGCCAGCCTGCGCGGGGGGGCCCATGAGCAGTTCTTC
.	.	TRBV27	TRBJ2-7	CASSLRGEQYF	TGTGCCAGCAGTTTGAGGGGGGAGCAGTACTTC
.	.	TRBV5-4	TRBJ2-4	CASSLQGQNIQYF	TGTGCCAGCAGCTTGCAGGGCCAAAACATTCAGTACTTC
.	.	TRBV28	TRBJ1-5	CASSLGGGRQPQHF	TGTGCCAGCAGCCTAGGGGGGGGTAGGCAGCCCCAGCATTTT
.	.	TRBV3-1/TRBV3-2	TRBJ2-5	CASSQARGVETQYF	TGTGCCAGCAGCCAAGCCCGAGGAGTGGAGACCCAGTACTTC
.	.	TRBV6-6	TRBJ2-4	CASSPLRTGPGGKNIQYF	TGTGCCAGCAGTCCCCTTCGGACAGGCCCCGGGGGCAAAAACATTCAGTACTTC
.	.	TRBV18	TRBJ2-2	CASSPPGAGITGELFF	TGTGCCAGCTCACCACCGGGGGCCGGGATCACCGGGGAGCTGTTTTTT
.	once	TRBV4-2	TRBJ2-1	CASSSGLSIAGEQFF	TGTGCCAGCAGCTCCGGCCTTTCAATAGCTGGTGAGCAGTTCTTC
TRBD1	.	TRBV19	TRBJ2-1	CASSIPFLRGQGEQFF	TGTGCCAGTAGTATCCCCTTTTTGAGGGGGCAAGGGGAGCAGTTCTTC
TRBD2	few	TRBV5-1	TRBJ2-1	CASSLTSGAYNEQFF	TGCGCCAGCAGCTTGACTAGCGGGGCGTACAATGAGCAGTTCTTC
.	.	TRBV9	TRBJ1-5	CASSVGYSNQPQHF	TGTGCCAGCAGCGTAGGCTATAGCAATCAGCCCCAGCATTTT